The clone carrying this T cell receptor (beta chain) was counted between two and nine times. Antigen specificity is unknown. This entry is derived from a study of OX40 agonist ivuxolimab in advanced cancers. Study context: Three patients showed partial responses: one hepatocellular carcinoma and two cutaneous melanoma cases. Findings and limits, study-wide: CD8+ T cells were the subset that, on average, had more expanded clones than CD4+.

Sequencing used immunoSEQ multiplex PCR; TCRdb keeps in-frame clones, though not all of them. Of roughly 23,000 clones in the sample, 80% to 90% are singletons; the top ten hold about 22%. There are 17 residues in the CDR3. The V end was cut by 3 bases, the J end by 0 bases, with 15 bases between. The germline gives CDR1 SGHDN, CDR2 FVKESK. This sample comprised CD4+ or CD8+ T cells sorted from blood, obtained in a trial of the OX40 agonist ivuxolimab. The chain links TRBV14 to TRBJ2-4; maybe TRBD2 (7 bases). The TCR was taken from an adult with an advanced solid tumor such as melanoma, head and neck, liver or kidney cancer. CDR3 loop: CASSQGGRSRAKNIQYF. In nucleotides, the CDR3 is TGTGCCAGCAGCCAGGGGGGGCGGTCCCGAGCCAAAAACATTCAGTACTTC.